Detailed here is one T cell receptor (beta chain). Its cognate antigen is unknown. V shed 4 bases and J shed 8 bases, with 12 bases lying between them. The CDR3 sequence is 13 residues long. Germline V gene sequence: CDR1 SNHLY, CDR2 FYNNEI. Per sample, no less than 5 micrograms of total RNA were extracted. This record comes from a study of blood T cells in healthy people across ages. Regarding the study as a whole: It was not possible, with unsorted PBMCs, to conclusively compare naive and antigen-experienced cells.

A second 7 to 11 cycle PCR used barcoded and J-beta primers. TCRdb re-analysed the 5' RACE reads in MiXCR, keeping a single row per CDR3 protein. The sample consists of about 780,000 distinct CDR3 sequences, roughly 25% of them appearing once. This same sample was also taken into another study, of T cells of mothers and their children. From that paper: The TCR beta CDR3 read count exceeded 9.5 million for each mother and was approximately 3 million for each child.

Sequencing was performed on blood. This receptor was identified in a boy aged 10-17 years in good health. The rearrangement uses TRBV2 and TRBJ2-1; TRBD2 is a possible D gene (5 bases). CDR3: CASSGDYTHEQFF. As DNA, the CDR3 is TGTGCCAGCAGTGGAGACTATACCCATGAGCAGTTCTTC.